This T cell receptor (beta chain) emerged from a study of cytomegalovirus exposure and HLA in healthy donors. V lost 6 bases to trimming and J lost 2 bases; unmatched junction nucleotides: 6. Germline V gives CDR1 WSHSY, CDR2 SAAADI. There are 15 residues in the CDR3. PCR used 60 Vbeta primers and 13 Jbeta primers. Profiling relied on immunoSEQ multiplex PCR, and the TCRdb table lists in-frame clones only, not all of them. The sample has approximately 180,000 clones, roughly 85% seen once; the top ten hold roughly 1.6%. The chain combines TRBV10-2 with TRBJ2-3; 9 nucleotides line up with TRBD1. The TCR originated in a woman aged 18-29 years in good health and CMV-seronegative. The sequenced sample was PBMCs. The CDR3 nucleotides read TGCGCCAGCAGCGTAGACAGGGGGACCACAGATACGCAGTATTTT. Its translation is CASSVDRGTTDTQYF.